This entry lists 21 T cell receptor beta chains sequenced from one sample in a study of human T cells and chemical hapten exposure. TCRdb reanalysed the RACE reads using MiXCR and keeps one entry per CDR3 protein. The sample contains nearly 350,000 distinct CDR3 sequences, approximately 6.3% of which appear only once. Noted time point: patch test 1, 2 weeks after DPC sensitization. Sample treatment: therapeutic diphenylcyclopropenone sensitization with weekly scalp DPC. The material was whole blood, obtained in connection with sensitization to the hapten diphenylcyclopropenone (DPC). The receptors shown here come from a woman under 30 with alopecia areata. Some clones in this sample may be carry-over from other donors' samples.

The V and J genes are TRBV9 and TRBJ2-2, with D maybe TRBD1 (6 bases). In germline, CDR1 is SGDLS, CDR2 YYNGEE. Trimming pared 5 bases from V and 4 bases from J, leaving 18 bases between. The CDR3 has 16 amino acids. The CDR3 region has the DNA TGTGCCAGCAGTAAAGTCCAGGGGCTCTTCACCGGGGAGCTGTTTTTT. It encodes CASSKVQGLFTGELFF.

This clonotype has ten or more counts. The rearrangement uses TRBV10-3 and TRBJ2-7; D call uncertain. This CDR3 has 12 amino acids. With 0 bases removed from V and 3 bases from J, the gap between germline ends came to 3 bases. Germline loops: CDR1 ENHRY, CDR2 SYGVKD. This CDR3 is CAISESNYEQYF. CDR3 DNA: TGTGCCATCAGTGAGTCCAACTACGAGCAGTACTTC.

CDR3 sequence reads: CASSSSGVSLSNQPQHF. The CDR3 DNA follows: TGTGCCAGCAGCTCCTCAGGGGTTTCTCTAAGCAATCAGCCCCAGCATTTT. The chain recombines TRBV7-2 with TRBJ1-5, with D possibly being TRBD1 (6 bases). The ends were cut back, 4 bases at V and 1 base at J, with 17 bases in the middle. Per germline, CDR1 SGHTA and CDR2 FQGNSA. The CDR3 runs 17 residues.

V is TRBV7-2 and J is TRBJ1-2; D not certain. CDR3 length equals 12 residues. Per germline, CDR1 SGHTA and CDR2 FQGNSA. V was cut by 5 bases and J by 4 bases, with 8 bases left in between. The CDR3 protein is CASSPKPYGYTF. CDR3 coding DNA: TGTGCCAGCAGCCCCAAACCCTATGGCTACACCTTC.

This clonotype was detected only a few times. The V and J genes are TRBV3-1 and TRBJ2-4; D not resolved. This CDR3 has 11 amino acids. The germline V gene encodes CDR1 LGHDT and CDR2 YNNKEL (reference sequence). The V end was cut by 1 base, the J end by 10 bases, with 5 bases between. The CDR3 sequence is CASSQASIQYF. CDR3 in DNA: TGTGCCAGCAGCCAAGCCTCGATTCAGTACTTC.

In this sample, this clonotype turned up many times. This rearrangement joins TRBV20-1 to TRBJ2-3; D may be TRBD2 (5 bases). V shed 6 bases and J shed 1 base, with 14 bases lying between them. From germline, CDR1 is DFQATT and CDR2 SNEGSKA (reference sequence). The CDR3 sequence is 14 residues long. The CDR3: CSAPPPGGTDTQYF. DNA of the CDR3: TGCAGTGCCCCCCCACCCGGGGGCACAGATACGCAGTATTTT.

This clonotype has more than one count but fewer than ten. This chain joins TRBV6-5 and TRBJ2-2; 10 bases line up with TRBD1. V lost 4 bases, J lost 3 bases, and 5 bases stayed unmatched. The CDR3 is 16 residues long. The germline CDR1 and CDR2 sequences are MNHEY and SVGAGI. For the CDR3, the DNA is TGTGCCAGCAGTTTCCCGGACAGGGGGTACACCGGGGAGCTGTTTTTT. Translating it yields CASSFPDRGYTGELFF.

The table lists this clonotype with many counts. The rearrangement joins TRBV4-2 to TRBJ2-7, with a weak D call TRBD1 (6 bases). This CDR3 comprises 16 residues. Trimming removed 4 bases at V and 6 bases at J, with 22 bases between. CDR1 is LGHNA and CDR2 is YNFKEQ in the germline V gene. CDR3 bases: TGTGCCAGCAGCCCCCCCTTAGTGACAGGAAAGTTCGAGCAGTACTTC. Amino acids: CASSPPLVTGKFEQYF.

The chain joins TRBV6-2 or TRBV6-3 to TRBJ1-2, with D hard to call. Trimming pared 0 bases from V and 5 bases from J, leaving 4 bases between. The CDR3 consists of 12 residues. In germline, CDR1 is MNHEY, CDR2 SVGEGT. The CDR3 spells CASSYSLYGYTF. In nucleotides, the CDR3 is TGTGCCAGCAGTTACTCTTTGTATGGCTACACCTTC.

This clonotype was recorded a few times. J is TRBJ2-6 and V is TRBV27; D is undetermined. The CDR3 sequence is 18 residues long. Germline V gene data show CDR1 as MNHEY and CDR2 as SMNVEV (reference sequence). The V and J ends lost 4 bases and 1 base respectively, with 17 bases between them. CDR3 region: CASSSRSGPFSGANVLTF. In nucleotides, the CDR3 is TGTGCCAGCAGTTCCCGGTCCGGACCGTTTTCTGGGGCCAACGTCCTGACTTTC.

This clonotype was counted many times. The chain recombines TRBV6-7 with TRBJ2-7; the D is unclear. TRBV6-7 is an open reading frame whose function is uncertain. This CDR3 has 15 residues. Trimming took 0 bases from V and 0 from J, leaving 9 bases between them. The CDR3 region has the DNA TGTGCCAGCAGTTACTCGTTACCTACCTCCTACGAGCAGTACTTC. This sequence encodes CASSYSLPTSYEQYF.

This chain uses TRBV20-1 with TRBJ1-1; D remains unclear. Trimming cost V 5 bases and J 7 bases, with 20 bases left between them. CDR1 DFQATT and CDR2 SNEGSKA come from the germline V gene (reference sequence). The CDR3 has 14 amino acids. CDR3 residues: CSAAPTGESLEAFF. The DNA for the CDR3 is TGCAGTGCTGCCCCCACCGGGGAATCTCTTGAAGCTTTCTTT.

At least ten counts were recorded for this clonotype. The CDR3 here is CASTRGRSGYTF. The CDR3 DNA reads TGTGCCAGCACCAGAGGACGGAGTGGCTACACCTTC. This rearrangement joins TRBV2 to TRBJ1-2; D unresolved. In germline, CDR1 is SNHLY, CDR2 FYNNEI. V lost 7 bases and J 7 bases, leaving 13 bases between the germline ends. This CDR3 has 12 residues.

The chain links TRBV7-2 to TRBJ1-1, with D perhaps matching TRBD1 (5 bases). CDR1 and CDR2 from the germline V gene are SGHTA and FQGNSA. The CDR3 length is 13 residues. V lost 1 base, J lost 7 bases, and 10 bases lay in between. CDR3 coding DNA: TGTGCCAGCAGCTTAGTCGGGGCGAGTGAAGCTTTCTTT. Its translation is CASSLVGASEAFF.

This clonotype came up many times. The chain couples TRBV28 to TRBJ2-3, with D perhaps assigned TRBD1 or TRBD2 (6 bases each). The CDR3 contains 18 residues. Between the trimmed V and J ends, which lost 3 bases and 6 bases, there was a span of 25 bases. Germline V gene lookup returns CDR1 MDHEN and CDR2 SYDVKM. CDR3 sequence: CASSFRGTYSPPVDTQYF. The DNA of the CDR3 is TGTGCCAGCAGTTTTAGGGGGACTTACTCTCCTCCTGTCGATACGCAGTATTTT. The full variable domain, its missing parts supplied by reference TRBV28 and TRBJ2-3, is DVKVTQSSRYLVKRTGEKVFLECVQDMDHENMFWYRQDPGLGLRLIYFSYDVKMKEKGDIPEGYSVSREKKERFSLILESASTNQTSMYLCASSFRGTYSPPVDTQYFGPGTRLTVL.

This clonotype was seen a few times. The genes are TRBV6-2 or TRBV6-3 and TRBJ1-2; D is uncertain. V was pared by 4 bases and J by 2 bases, with 11 bases between. This CDR3 spans 14 amino acids. CDR1 is MNHEY, CDR2 SVGEGT, per germline. The CDR3 DNA reads TGTGCCAGCAGTTTCGGAAGGGAGAACTATGGCTACACCTTC. It specifies CASSFGRENYGYTF.

The chain links TRBV25-1 to TRBJ2-3; 9 nucleotides line up with TRBD2. Germline lookup yields CDR1 MGHDK and CDR2 SYGVNS. V gave up 10 bases and J gave up 4 bases; unmatched junction bases: 9. The length of the CDR3 is 14 residues. The CDR3 nucleotides are TGTGCCACCTCAGAGGCGGGGGGGCCAGATACGCAGTATTTT. This sequence encodes CATSEAGGPDTQYF.

This clonotype was picked up a small number of times. This chain connects TRBV6-5 to TRBJ1-1; D is possibly TRBD1 (5 bases). The V end was cut by 0 bases, the J end by 2 bases, with 13 bases between. Germline V CDR1 and CDR2: MNHEY, SVGAGI. The CDR3 spans 16 residues. The CDR3 reads CASSYSIRDLNTEAFF. As DNA, the CDR3 is TGTGCCAGCAGTTACTCAATCCGGGACCTCAACACTGAAGCTTTCTTT.

This clonotype was found a few times. The genes are TRBV10-3 and TRBJ1-6; D is undetermined. In germline, CDR1 is ENHRY, CDR2 SYGVKD. V dropped 2 bases and J dropped 8 bases, with 10 bases sitting between them. The CDR3 is made up of 14 amino acids. Written as DNA, the CDR3 is TGTGCCATCAGTGAGATGTTAGGAGATTCACCCCTCCACTTT. Protein product: CAISEMLGDSPLHF.

In its sample, this clonotype was seen a few times. The chain carries TRBV9 and TRBJ2-1; 13 nucleotides align to TRBD2. The CDR3 is 15 residues long. CDR1 is SGDLS, CDR2 YYNGEE, per germline. V lost 4 bases to trimming and J lost 10 bases; unmatched junction nucleotides: 8. In DNA form, the CDR3 reads TGTGCCAGCAGCCGGACTAGCGGGGGCATGGGGGAGCAGTTCTTC. It is translated as CASSRTSGGMGEQFF.

This clonotype turned up a few times. This sequence joins TRBV21-1 and TRBJ1-2. TRBV21-1 corresponds to a pseudogene. There are 13 residues in the CDR3. CDR3 sequence reads: CASSKEVNYGYTF. As DNA, the CDR3 is TGTGCCAGCAGCAAAGAGGTTAACTATGGCTACACCTTC.